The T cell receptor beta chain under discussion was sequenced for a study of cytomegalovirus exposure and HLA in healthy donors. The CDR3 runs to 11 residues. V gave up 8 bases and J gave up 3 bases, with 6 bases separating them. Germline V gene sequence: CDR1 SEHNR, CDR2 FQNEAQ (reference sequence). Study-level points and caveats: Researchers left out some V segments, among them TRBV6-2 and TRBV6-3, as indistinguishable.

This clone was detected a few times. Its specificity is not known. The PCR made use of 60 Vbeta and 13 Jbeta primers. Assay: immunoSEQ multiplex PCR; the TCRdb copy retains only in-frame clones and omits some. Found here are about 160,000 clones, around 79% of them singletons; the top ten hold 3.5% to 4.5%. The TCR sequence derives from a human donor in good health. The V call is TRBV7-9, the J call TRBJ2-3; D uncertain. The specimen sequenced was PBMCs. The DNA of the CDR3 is TGTGCCAGCGTTTATACAGATACGCAGTATTTT. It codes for CASVYTDTQYF. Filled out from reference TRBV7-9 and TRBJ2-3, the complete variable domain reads DTGVSQNPRHKITKRGQNVTFRCDPISEHNRLYWYRQTLGQGPEFLTYFQNEAQLEKSRLLSDRFSAERPKGSFSTLEIQRTEQGDSAMYLCASVYTDTQYFGPGTRLTVL.